Listed below are T cell receptor beta chains from one sample, sequenced in a study of CD8 T cells in ankylosing spondylitis. TCRdb recomputed calls from the 5' RACE reads with MiXCR, one row per CDR3 protein. The sample shows hundreds of thousands of distinct CDR3 sequences, roughly 25% of them seen only once. The sequenced sample consisted of blood, either unsorted or a sorted T cell fraction (not recorded which). These receptors were collected from a male donor with ankylosing spondylitis or in good health (not recorded which). CDR3s include the opening cysteine and the closing phenylalanine or tryptophan. A D gene is named only where the DNA matches it firmly. A row's size may be missing; if present it is once, few, many or a size class.

cdr3_aa	cdr3_nt	d_call	clone_size	j_call	v_call
CASTPSGPYEQYF	TGTGCCAGCACGCCCAGCGGGCCTTACGAGCAGTACTTC	.	.	TRBJ2-7	TRBV6-6
CASSIKASGSPDTQYF	TGTGCCAGCAGCATTAAGGCTAGCGGGAGCCCAGATACGCAGTATTTT	TRBD2	many	TRBJ2-3	TRBV12-3/TRBV12-4
CSTSFGGYTF	TGCAGTACTTCCTTCGGCGGCTACACCTTC	.	few	TRBJ1-2	TRBV20-1
CSGRQANTGELFF	TGCAGTGGGAGACAGGCGAACACCGGGGAGCTGTTTTTT	.	.	TRBJ2-2	TRBV20-1
CASSLARGETQYF	TGTGCCAGCAGCTTAGCCAGAGGGGAGACCCAGTACTTC	.	few	TRBJ2-5	TRBV7-6
CASSQDGAQETQYF	TGTGCCAGCAGCCAAGATGGAGCCCAAGAGACCCAGTACTTC	.	many	TRBJ2-5	TRBV4-2
CASSGTASMNTEAFF	TGTGCCAGCAGTGGGACAGCTAGCATGAACACTGAAGCTTTCTTT	.	many	TRBJ1-1	TRBV6-1
CASSLNTGGTDTQYF	TGTGCCAGCAGCTTAAATACCGGGGGAACAGATACGCAGTATTTT	.	many	TRBJ2-3	TRBV7-2
CSVESAYEQYF	TGCAGCGTTGAATCCGCCTACGAGCAGTACTTC	.	many	TRBJ2-7	TRBV29-1
CSAWGLAEQETQYF	TGCAGTGCTTGGGGACTAGCGGAACAAGAGACCCAGTACTTC	TRBD2	.	TRBJ2-5	TRBV20-1
CASSRALGGDTDTQYF	TGCGCCAGCAGCCGGGCCCTAGGCGGGGACACAGATACGCAGTATTTT	.	many	TRBJ2-3	TRBV5-1
CASRPGRAGEKGETQYF	TGCGCCAGCAGACCGGGCCGTGCGGGAGAAAAAGGAGAGACCCAGTACTTC	TRBD2	many	TRBJ2-5	TRBV5-1
CSARDRDGKNIQYF	TGCAGTGCTAGAGACCGGGACGGGAAAAACATTCAGTACTTC	.	once	TRBJ2-4	TRBV20-1
CASSWPPWGETQYF	TGTGCCAGCAGTTGGCCCCCGTGGGGGGAGACCCAGTACTTC	.	.	TRBJ2-5	TRBV6-5
CASRLQPSSGNTIYF	TGTGCCAGCAGGCTACAACCCAGCTCTGGAAACACCATATATTTT	.	many	TRBJ1-3	TRBV6-1
CSARDRSGGNGYTF	TGCAGTGCTAGAGATCGCTCAGGGGGGAATGGCTACACCTTC	TRBD1	.	TRBJ1-2	TRBV20-1
CASSWRLAGGNEQYF	TGTGCCAGCAGCTGGAGACTAGCGGGGGGCAACGAGCAGTACTTC	TRBD2	.	TRBJ2-7	TRBV5-6
CSAGDRGVLAFF	TGCAGTGCTGGGGACAGGGGAGTTTTAGCTTTCTTT	TRBD1	.	TRBJ1-1	TRBV20-1
CASRPRPTGTGMSEDGYTF	TGCGCCAGCAGACCTCGGCCAACCGGGACAGGGATGTCCGAGGATGGCTACACCTTC	TRBD1	.	TRBJ1-2	TRBV4-1
CSARDLSNTEAFF	TGCAGTGCTAGAGATCTATCGAACACTGAAGCTTTCTTT	.	many	TRBJ1-1	TRBV20-1
CSALRLMALAEASQETQYF	TGCAGTGCTCTACGCTTGATGGCACTAGCGGAGGCCAGCCAAGAGACCCAGTACTTC	TRBD2	.	TRBJ2-5	TRBV20-1
CASSSMPNTGELFF	TGTGCCAGCAGCTCTATGCCGAACACCGGGGAGCTGTTTTTT	.	few	TRBJ2-2	TRBV5-5
CAISSRTGDEQFF	TGTGCCATCAGTAGTAGAACTGGGGATGAGCAGTTCTTC	.	many	TRBJ2-1	TRBV10-3
CASSFGAGGELFF	.	.	many	TRBJ2-2	TRBV7-2
CASRASGSSREQFF	TGTGCCAGCAGGGCTAGCGGGAGTAGTCGGGAGCAGTTCTTC	TRBD2	.	TRBJ2-1	TRBV12-3/TRBV12-4
CASSIAETTYEQYF	TGTGCCAGCAGTATAGCGGAGACTACCTACGAGCAGTACTTC	.	.	TRBJ2-7	TRBV28
CSQRGFGTDTQYF	TGCAGCCAACGGGGTTTTGGCACAGATACGCAGTATTTT	.	.	TRBJ2-3	TRBV20-1